This TCR beta chain was identified in a study of beta chain features in type 1 diabetes. On the study more broadly: The study found patients and healthy donors alike in age, gender and cell yields. Findings and limits, study-wide: TCRB CDR3 length was moderately but significantly reduced in all four CD4+ subsets of Type 1 diabetes patients.

Reverse transcribing all isolated RNA meant expressed TCRB transcripts were sequenced. The method was immunoSEQ multiplex PCR; TCRdb's version includes in-frame clones alone and lacks a portion of them. The sample has some 350,000 clones; roughly 12% are singletons. There are 12 residues in the CDR3. Trimming pared 8 bases from V and 5 bases from J, leaving 12 bases between. Germline V gives CDR1 MDHEN, CDR2 SYDVKM. This clone has a handful of counts. No antigen is known for it. The J gene is TRBJ1-1, the V gene TRBV28; D is undetermined. The origin of this receptor is a young woman with type 1 diabetes. Material: naive CD4+ T cells from blood. CDR3 residues: CASGLGGTEAFF. DNA of the CDR3: TGTGCCAGCGGACTCGGTGGGACTGAAGCTTTCTTT.